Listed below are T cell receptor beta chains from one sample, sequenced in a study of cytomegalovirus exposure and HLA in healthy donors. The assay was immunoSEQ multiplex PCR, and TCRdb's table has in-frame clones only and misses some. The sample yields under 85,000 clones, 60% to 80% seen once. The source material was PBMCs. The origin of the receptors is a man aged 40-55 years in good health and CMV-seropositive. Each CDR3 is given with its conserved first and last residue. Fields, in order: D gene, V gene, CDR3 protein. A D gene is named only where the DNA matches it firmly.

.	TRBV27	CASSSGGSGRRPDTQYF
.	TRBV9	CASSPDINYGYTF
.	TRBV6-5	CASIGTLGNTIYF
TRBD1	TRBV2	CASSWEGTDTEAFF
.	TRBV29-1	CSVILNYEQYF
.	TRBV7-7	CASSLYQGSTEAFF
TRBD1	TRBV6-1	CASSSPGQGYEQYF
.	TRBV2	CASSGQATSTDTQYF
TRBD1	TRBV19	CASSSGQAHQPQHF
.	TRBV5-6	CASSYGIGGTDTQYF
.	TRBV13	CASSYRTQPTEAFF
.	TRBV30	CAWSLGRGKQETQYF
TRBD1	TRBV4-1	CASSQGRQGWGTEAFF
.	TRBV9	CASSVRVDNSPLHF
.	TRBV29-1	CSFYKQKAAYEQYF
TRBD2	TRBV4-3	CASSQESGGRGDSWEQFF
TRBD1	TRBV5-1	CASRRIDRGSPLHF
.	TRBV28	CASSLNQDEKLFF
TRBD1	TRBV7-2	CASSLAPYRDRGGVGYTF
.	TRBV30	CAWSRGDNYEQYF
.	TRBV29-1	CSVVGREGRIREKLFF
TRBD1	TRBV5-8	CASSSRQGGTEAFF
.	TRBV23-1	CASSLNGDRFTYEQYF
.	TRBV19	CASSRRSSGANVLTF
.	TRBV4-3	CASSQDLAYEQFF
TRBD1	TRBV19	CASRYRDRENEKLFF
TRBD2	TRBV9	CASSGISGSYEQYF
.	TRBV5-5	CASSLRTRSYNEQFF
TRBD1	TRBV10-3	CAISERPPGTGSYEQYF
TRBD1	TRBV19	CASSFSGTGIYEQYF
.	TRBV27	CASSLSYLASYEQYF
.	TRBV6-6	CASSYDYYEQYF
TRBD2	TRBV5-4	CASSVERGPYEQYF
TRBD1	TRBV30	CACGGDRGLNTEAFF
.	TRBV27	CASSLQGGGTDTQYF
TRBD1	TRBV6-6	CASSRDRWETQYF
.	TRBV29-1	CSVQGVETKNIQYF
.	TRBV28	CATEMDRGLQPQHF
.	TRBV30	CAWSLTGDSPMKGNEQFF